These 25 T cell receptor beta chains came from one sample sequenced in a study of cytomegalovirus exposure and HLA in healthy donors. PCR primers comprised 60 Vbeta and 13 Jbeta primers. Generated by immunoSEQ multiplex PCR, the TCRdb table keeps only in-frame clones and is missing some. The data contain 150,000 to 200,000 clones, around 82% of them seen just once; the ten biggest clones take up around 2.5%. Sequencing input: PBMCs. These receptors were collected from a man aged 55 to 70 in good health and CMV-seronegative.

This clone has only a few counts. J is TRBJ2-3 and V is TRBV4-3; 8 positions match TRBD2. Germline V gives CDR1 LGHNA, CDR2 YSLEER. Trimming cost V 0 bases and J 3 bases; bases outside gene matches: 11. This CDR3 region has 18 residues. CDR3 DNA sequence: TGCGCCAGCAGCCAAGAGGCTTTCGGCGGGGGGAATACAGATACGCAGTATTTT. It yields the protein CASSQEAFGGGNTDTQYF.

This chain connects TRBV5-1 to TRBJ1-5, with a weak D call TRBD1 (6 bases). V was clipped by 2 bases and J by 4 bases, with 13 bases between them. The CDR3 runs 15 residues. Germline V CDR1 and CDR2: SGHRS, YFSETQ. CDR3 residues: CASSFIRDINQPQHF. The CDR3 DNA sequence: TGCGCCAGCAGCTTTATTAGGGACATTAATCAGCCCCAGCATTTT.

V and J are TRBV14 and TRBJ2-1; TRBD1 matches at 7 bases. This CDR3 is built from 14 residues. Per the germline V gene, CDR1 is SGHDN and CDR2 is FVKESK. Germline trimming cut 4 bases from V and 11 bases from J; bases unmatched to any gene: 11. Here the CDR3 reads CASSRGTETMKQFF. CDR3 in DNA: TGTGCCAGCAGCCGAGGGACAGAAACAATGAAGCAGTTCTTC. Looking up the rest from reference TRBV14 and TRBJ2-1 gives the full variable domain: EAGVTQFPSHSVIEKGQTVTLRCDPISGHDNLYWYRRVMGKEIKFLLHFVKESKQDESGMPNNRFLAERTGGTYSTLKVQPAELEDSGVYFCASSRGTETMKQFFGPGTRLTVL.

The rearrangement joins TRBV6-6 to TRBJ1-6; no clear D. CDR3 length: 12 amino acids. Germline CDR1 and CDR2: MNHNY and SVGAGI (reference sequence). Trimming removed 7 bases from V and 5 bases from J, with 6 bases in between. The CDR3 protein is CASTADNSPLHF. In DNA form, the CDR3 reads TGTGCCAGCACCGCGGATAATTCACCCCTCCACTTT.

This clone was picked up one time. V is TRBV7-6 and J is TRBJ2-5; a possible D gene is TRBD2 (6 bases). The CDR3 is made up of 17 amino acids. Trimming cost V 5 bases and J 3 bases, with 22 bases left between them. CDR1 is SGHVS, CDR2 FNYEAQ, per germline. The CDR3 sequence is CASSLIPGPPGEETQYF. The CDR3 DNA follows: TGTGCCAGCAGCCTGATACCGGGACCTCCGGGGGAAGAGACCCAGTACTTC.

This clone was seen only a few times. This CDR3 is CASSLGPRGSGNTIYF. In nucleotides, the CDR3 is TGTGCCAGCAGCTTAGGGCCAAGGGGGTCAGGAAACACCATATATTTT. The chain couples TRBV7-2 to TRBJ1-3; D might be TRBD1 (6 bases). Germline CDR1 is SGHTA and CDR2 is FQGNSA. The CDR3 spans 16 residues. Trimming removed 1 base at V and 4 bases at J, with 14 bases between.

The table lists this clone with a few counts. CDR3 sequence (DNA): TGTGCCAGCAGCCAGACAGGGGAGTATGGCTACACCTTC. It is translated as CASSQTGEYGYTF. J is TRBJ1-2 and V is TRBV5-4, with TRBD1 matching over 8 bases. CDR3 length: 13 residues. After removal of 4 bases from V and 5 bases from J, the junction contained 4 bases not matched to a gene. The germline V gene encodes CDR1 SGHNT and CDR2 YYREEE (reference sequence).

This clone was observed a handful of times. This chain links TRBV5-1 with TRBJ1-2; 7 nucleotides line up with TRBD1. J gave up 5 bases and V 4 bases, and 8 bases lay outside the gene matches. The CDR3 spans 14 residues. Germline assignment: CDR1 SGHRS and CDR2 YFSETQ. For the CDR3, the DNA is TGCGCCAGCAGCCGGGAGGGGACAGAGTATGGCTACACCTTC. Its translation: CASSREGTEYGYTF.

The genes are TRBV29-1 and TRBJ2-7; 7 bases fit TRBD1. Per the germline V gene, CDR1 is SQVTM and CDR2 is ANQGSEA. The CDR3 sequence is 13 residues long. V lost 5 bases, J lost 6 bases, and 10 bases stayed unmatched. The DNA for the CDR3 is TGCAGCGTTATAACCGACAGGGCACTCGAGCAGTACTTC. Amino acids: CSVITDRALEQYF.

The chain has TRBV7-2 and TRBJ1-5, with D unclear. Germline CDR1 and CDR2: SGHTA and FQGNSA. Trimming stripped 7 bases from V and 0 bases from J, with 4 bases between. This CDR3 region has 12 residues. CDR3 nucleotides: TGTGCCAGCACGTTTAGCAATCAGCCCCAGCATTTT. Its protein product is CASTFSNQPQHF.

J is TRBJ1-2 and V is TRBV29-1; 7 bases match TRBD1. The junction had 9 bases not matched to a gene; V was cut back by 7 bases and J by 4 bases. Germline CDR1 and CDR2: SQVTM and ANQGSEA. This CDR3 has 13 amino acids. The DNA of the CDR3 is TGCAGCGCATCATTAGGGGGCAGCTATGGCTACACCTTC. Its translation: CSASLGGSYGYTF.

The chain joins TRBV5-4 to TRBJ2-3, with 16 bases aligning to TRBD2. The trim removed 1 base at V and 0 bases at J, leaving 5 bases unmatched. The CDR3 length is 19 residues. Per the germline V gene, CDR1 is SGHNT and CDR2 is YYREEE (reference sequence). CDR3 sequence (DNA): TGTGCCAGCAGCTTGCCAGGGACTAGCGGGGGGGCCAGCACAGATACGCAGTATTTT. Protein: CASSLPGTSGGASTDTQYF.

The chain employs TRBV5-4 and TRBJ1-1, with a weak D call TRBD1 (5 bases). Germline CDR1 SGHNT, CDR2 YYREEE (reference sequence). The length of the CDR3 is 15 residues. Trimming pared 0 bases from V and 1 base from J, leaving 10 bases between. CDR3 nucleotides: TGTGCCAGCAGCTTGGGGTTGGGGGGGAACACTGAAGCTTTCTTT. This codes for CASSLGLGGNTEAFF.

The chain couples TRBV6-5 to TRBJ1-5; 11 bases align to TRBD1. The CDR3 loop spans 15 amino acids. V trimming: 6 bases; J trimming: 6 bases; junction bases outside the gene matches: 7. The V gene's germline CDR1 is MNHEY and CDR2 SVGAGI. The CDR3 region is CASSTGTGGLQPQHF. Written as DNA, the CDR3 is TGTGCCAGCAGCACCGGGACAGGGGGTCTTCAGCCCCAGCATTTT.

Concerning this clone itself: The same CDR3 also results from other DNA sequences found in this sample. The chain employs TRBV5-1 and TRBJ2-5, with 10 bases that match TRBD2. The CDR3 covers 15 residues. Trimming at V came to 0 bases and at J to 1 base, leaving 0 bases not matched to a gene. In germline, CDR1 is SGHRS, CDR2 YFSETQ. CDR3 DNA sequence: TGCGCCAGCAGCTTGGCTAGCGGGGGCCAAGAGACCCAGTACTTC. It codes for CASSLASGGQETQYF.

A single count supports this clone. The V and J genes are TRBV5-1 and TRBJ2-5; D perhaps matches TRBD2 (6 bases). The CDR3 loop spans 14 amino acids. Germline lookup yields CDR1 SGHRS and CDR2 YFSETQ. Trimming removed 4 bases at V and 5 bases at J, with 15 bases between. CDR3 sequence (DNA): TGCGCCAGCAGCCCCCTCGGGGGTCGGGAGACCCAGTACTTC. This translates into CASSPLGGRETQYF.

The chain joins TRBV5-1 to TRBJ2-7; TRBD2 matches at 13 bases. The CDR3 length is 19 residues. Germline lookup yields CDR1 SGHRS and CDR2 YFSETQ. After removal of 6 bases from V and 6 bases from J, the junction contained 21 bases not matched to a gene. CDR3 DNA: TGCGCCAGCACGTTGGGACTTACTAGCGGGAGGGCCTATTTGTTCGAGCAGTACTTC. Its translation is CASTLGLTSGRAYLFEQYF.

The chain has TRBV5-1 and TRBJ1-2; D uncertain. The ends were cut back, 3 bases at V and 4 bases at J, with 7 bases in the middle. The CDR3 is 12 residues long. The germline gives CDR1 SGHRS, CDR2 YFSETQ. CDR3 loop: CASSSGVYGYTF. CDR3 coding DNA: TGCGCCAGCAGCTCCGGAGTCTATGGCTACACCTTC.

Notes on this clone: Its ends do not fully match the called genes, so a read error is possible. This chain uses TRBV18 with TRBJ2-7; 9 bases align to TRBD1. The CDR3 is 15 amino acids. Germline values: CDR1 KGHSH, CDR2 LQKENI. CDR3 nucleotides: TGTGCCAGCGCACCGGGACAGGGAATCTCCTACGAGCAGTACTTC. This codes for CASAPGQGISYEQYF.

J is TRBJ1-5 and V is TRBV19, with unresolved D. The V gene lost 2 bases and the J gene lost 1 base, with 6 bases spanning the gap. This CDR3 contains 14 residues. Germline assignment: CDR1 LNHDA and CDR2 SQIVND (reference sequence). In DNA form, the CDR3 reads TGTGCCAGTAGTATAAACATCAGCAATCAGCCCCAGCATTTT. Translated, it gives CASSINISNQPQHF.

This clone was observed once. The chain employs TRBV12-5 and TRBJ1-1, with TRBD1 identical over 9 bases. V was clipped by 6 bases and J by 0 bases; unmatched bases: 8. The CDR3 covers 16 residues. CDR1 is LGHNT, CDR2 FRNRAP, per germline. The chain's CDR3 is CASGPYRGRVNTEAFF. The CDR3 DNA sequence: TGTGCTAGTGGACCCTACAGGGGGCGGGTGAACACTGAAGCTTTCTTT.

The V call is TRBV27, the J call TRBJ1-3, with TRBD1 as a possible D gene (6 bases). Trimming shortened V by 6 bases and J by 4 bases, and 10 bases separated the two germline ends. Germline CDR1 MNHEY, CDR2 SMNVEV (reference sequence). The length of the CDR3 is 13 residues. As DNA, the CDR3 is TGTGCCAGCAGCTCAGGGGCAGGAAACACCATATATTTT. Its protein product is CASSSGAGNTIYF.

The V gene is TRBV5-6, the J gene TRBJ2-2; a weak D match, TRBD2 (5 bases). V was trimmed by 1 base and J by 10 bases, leaving 26 bases between them. This CDR3 contains 18 residues. Germline loops: CDR1 SGHDT, CDR2 YYEEEE. The CDR3 region is CASSLRRLSALEREELFF. The DNA for the CDR3 is TGTGCCAGCAGCTTGAGGAGACTCAGCGCCCTCGAACGGGAGGAGCTGTTTTTT.

This clone has a single count. The chain uses TRBV5-1 and TRBJ2-3, with TRBD2 identical over 8 bases. The J segment lost 3 bases and the V segment lost 4 bases, leaving 4 bases of the junction unmatched. The CDR3 is made up of 14 amino acids. CDR1 SGHRS and CDR2 YFSETQ come from the germline V gene. CDR3 sequence (DNA): TGCGCCAGCAGCGTCACTAGCGGTACAGATACGCAGTATTTT. Its translation is CASSVTSGTDTQYF. Full variable domain (rest looked up from reference TRBV5-1 and TRBJ2-3): KAGVTQTPRYLIKTRGQQVTLSCSPISGHRSVSWYQQTPGQGLQFLFEYFSETQRNKGNFPGRFSGRQFSNSRSEMNVSTLELGDSALYLCASSVTSGTDTQYFGPGTRLTVL.

The chain combines TRBV7-3 with TRBJ2-5; TRBD2 agrees at 12 bases. V was clipped by 4 bases and J by 5 bases; unmatched bases: 5. CDR1 and CDR2 from the germline V gene are SGHTA and FQGTGA. The CDR3 consists of 15 residues. CDR3 region: CASSSLAGGPETQYF. CDR3 coding DNA: TGTGCCAGCAGCTCCCTAGCGGGAGGGCCGGAGACCCAGTACTTC.